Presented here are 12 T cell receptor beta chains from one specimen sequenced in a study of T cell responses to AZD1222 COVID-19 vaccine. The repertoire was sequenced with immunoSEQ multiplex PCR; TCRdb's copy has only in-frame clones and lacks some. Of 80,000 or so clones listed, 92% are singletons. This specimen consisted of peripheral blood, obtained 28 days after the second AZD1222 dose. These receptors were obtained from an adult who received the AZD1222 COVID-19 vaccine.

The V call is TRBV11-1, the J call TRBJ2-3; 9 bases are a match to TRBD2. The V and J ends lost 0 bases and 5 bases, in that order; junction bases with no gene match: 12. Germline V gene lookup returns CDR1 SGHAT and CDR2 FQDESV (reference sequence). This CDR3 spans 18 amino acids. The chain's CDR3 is CASSLAQLAGTLKDTQYF. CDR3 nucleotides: TGTGCCAGCAGCTTAGCGCAGCTAGCGGGAACACTTAAAGATACGCAGTATTTT.

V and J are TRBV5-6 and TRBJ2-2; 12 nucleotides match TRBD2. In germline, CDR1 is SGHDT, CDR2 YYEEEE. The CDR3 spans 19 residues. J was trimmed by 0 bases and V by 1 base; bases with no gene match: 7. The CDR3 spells CASSLQDGLAGTNTGELFF. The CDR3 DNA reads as TGTGCCAGCAGCTTGCAAGATGGACTAGCGGGGACGAACACCGGGGAGCTGTTTTTT.

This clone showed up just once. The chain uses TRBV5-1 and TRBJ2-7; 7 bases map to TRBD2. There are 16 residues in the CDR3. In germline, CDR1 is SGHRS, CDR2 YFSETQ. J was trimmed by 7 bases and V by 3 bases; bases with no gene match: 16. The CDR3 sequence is CASSSVAGTSNGEQYF. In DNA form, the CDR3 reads TGCGCCAGCAGCTCTGTAGCGGGCACCTCGAATGGGGAGCAGTACTTC.

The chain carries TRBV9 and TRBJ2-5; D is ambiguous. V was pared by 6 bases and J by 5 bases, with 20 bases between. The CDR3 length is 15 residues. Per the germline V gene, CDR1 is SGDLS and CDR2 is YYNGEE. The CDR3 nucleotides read TGTGCCAGCAACCGAAGGACGCATCGGTATGAGACCCAGTACTTC. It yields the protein CASNRRTHRYETQYF.

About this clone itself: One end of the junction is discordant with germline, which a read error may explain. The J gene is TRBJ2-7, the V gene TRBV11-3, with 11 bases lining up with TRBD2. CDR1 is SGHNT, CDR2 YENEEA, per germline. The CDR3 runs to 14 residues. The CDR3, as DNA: TGTGCCAGCAGCCATGGGACTAGCGGTTCCCCTCTGGAGTTC. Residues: CASSHGTSGSPLEF.

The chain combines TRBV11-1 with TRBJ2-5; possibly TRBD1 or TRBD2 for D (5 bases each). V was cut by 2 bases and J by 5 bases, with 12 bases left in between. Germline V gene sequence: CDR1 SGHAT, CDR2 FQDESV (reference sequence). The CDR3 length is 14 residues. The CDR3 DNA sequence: TGTGCCAGCAGCTTAAATTCTGGGACGGAGACCCAGTACTTC. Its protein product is CASSLNSGTETQYF.

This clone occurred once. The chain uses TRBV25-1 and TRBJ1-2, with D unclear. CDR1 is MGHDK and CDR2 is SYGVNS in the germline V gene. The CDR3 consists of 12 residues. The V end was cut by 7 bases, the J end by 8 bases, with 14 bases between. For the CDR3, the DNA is TGTGCCAGCACAGACGGGGAGTTAGGCTACACCTTC. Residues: CASTDGELGYTF.

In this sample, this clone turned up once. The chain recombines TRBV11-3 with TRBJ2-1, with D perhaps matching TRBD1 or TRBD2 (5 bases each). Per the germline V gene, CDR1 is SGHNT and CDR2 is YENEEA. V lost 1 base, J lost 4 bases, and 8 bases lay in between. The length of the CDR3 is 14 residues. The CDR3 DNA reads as TGTGCCAGCAGCTTAGGGGGCGGGTACAATGAGCAGTTCTTC. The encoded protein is CASSLGGGYNEQFF.

The CDR3 DNA reads as TGTGCCAGTAGGATACTAGCGGGACACACAGATACGCAGTATTTT. Protein sequence: CASRILAGHTDTQYF. The V call is TRBV19, the J call TRBJ2-3; 10 positions match TRBD2. The junction had 5 bases not matched to a gene; V was cut back by 6 bases and J by 2 bases. Germline V gene sequence: CDR1 LNHDA, CDR2 SQIVND (reference sequence). The CDR3 contains 15 residues.

The CDR3 is CASSQQGAGGNTIYF. In DNA form, the CDR3 reads TGTGCCAGCAGCCAACAGGGGGCGGGGGGAAACACCATATATTTT. The gene calls are TRBV3-1 (or the pseudogene TRBV3-2) and TRBJ1-3; 8 bases are shared with TRBD1. The V gene end was trimmed by 2 bases and the J gene end by 4 bases; junction bases not matched to a gene: 4. Germline CDR1 and CDR2: LGHDT and YNNKEL (reference sequence). The CDR3 is made up of 15 amino acids.

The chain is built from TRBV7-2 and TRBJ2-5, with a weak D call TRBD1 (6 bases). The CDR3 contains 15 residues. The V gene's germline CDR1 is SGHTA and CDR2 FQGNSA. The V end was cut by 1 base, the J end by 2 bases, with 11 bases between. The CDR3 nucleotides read TGTGCCAGCAGCTTAGTCGGACAGTTACAAGAGACCCAGTACTTC. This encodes CASSLVGQLQETQYF.

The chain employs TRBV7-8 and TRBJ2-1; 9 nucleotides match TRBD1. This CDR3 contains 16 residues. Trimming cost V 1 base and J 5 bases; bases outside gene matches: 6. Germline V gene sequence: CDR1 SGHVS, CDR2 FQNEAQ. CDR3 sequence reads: CASSLVGQGLDNEQFF. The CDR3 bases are TGTGCCAGCAGCTTAGTAGGACAGGGGCTCGACAATGAGCAGTTCTTC.